The next 7 T cell receptor beta chains were all read from a single sample in a study of molecular identifiers for immune sequencing clone quantification. TCRdb re-called the PCR reads with MiXCR, one entry per CDR3 protein. The table lists approximately 670,000 distinct CDR3 sequences, nearly 20% of them singletons. The sequencing input was naive CD8+ T cells from blood, with Jurkat cell RNA spiked in. Subset reported: FACS-sorted CD8+CD4-CCR7+CD45RA+ naive T cells. The receptors here all came from a human donor in good health. Some libraries in this study had Jurkat cell RNA spiked in.

This clonotype was seen only a few times. The gene calls are TRBV7-9 and TRBJ2-2, with D perhaps being TRBD1 or TRBD2 (5 bases each). Trimming took off 6 bases at V and 8 bases at J, with 19 bases between the two ends. The germline V gene encodes CDR1 SEHNR and CDR2 FQNEAQ (reference sequence). The CDR3 length is 15 residues. The CDR3 region has the DNA TGTGCCAGCAGTCGATCCGGGACCGATGCTGGGGAGCTGTTTTTT. Translating it yields CASSRSGTDAGELFF.

In its sample, this clonotype was seen many times. The chain couples TRBV4-1 to TRBJ2-7, with D maybe TRBD1 (5 bases). Between the trimmed V and J ends, which lost 1 base and 2 bases, there was a span of 9 bases. The CDR3 loop spans 14 amino acids. The germline V gene has CDR1 MGHRA and CDR2 YSYEKL. CDR3 region: CASSQVQGAYEQYF. The DNA of the CDR3 is TGCGCCAGCAGCCAAGTTCAGGGTGCCTACGAGCAGTACTTC.

V is TRBV6-2 or TRBV6-3 and J is TRBJ2-1; D call uncertain. V lost 6 bases and J lost 0, with 15 bases in between. Germline assignment: CDR1 MNHEY and CDR2 SVGEGT. This CDR3 has 16 amino acids. CDR3 sequence reads: CASRDLLGFSYNEQFF. In nucleotides, the CDR3 is TGTGCCAGCAGGGATCTATTAGGATTCTCCTACAATGAGCAGTTCTTC.

Comments on this clonotype: Since a much larger clone is just one base distant, this may be a read error. Lacking the conserved final phenylalanine or tryptophan, this CDR3 likely reflects a read error. The chain uses TRBV29-1 and TRBJ2-2; 7 bases fit TRBD1. V trimming: 6 bases; J trimming: 0 bases; junction bases outside the gene matches: 7. Germline V gene sequence: CDR1 SQVTM, CDR2 ANQGSEA. This CDR3 has 15 residues. CDR3: CSVLGQDSNTGELFL. The CDR3 DNA sequence: TGCAGCGTCTTAGGACAGGACTCGAACACCGGGGAGCTGTTTCTT.

This clonotype appeared a few times. The chain has TRBV19 and TRBJ2-7, with D tentatively TRBD1 or TRBD2 (5 bases each). The CDR3 has 14 amino acids. V dropped 10 bases and J dropped 0 bases, with 16 bases sitting between them. Germline-derived CDR1 and CDR2 are LNHDA and SQIVND (reference sequence). CDR3 nucleotide sequence: TGTGCCACTTCTCCGGGACCCCTCTCCTACGAGCAGTACTTC. Translated: CATSPGPLSYEQYF.

This clonotype was picked up many times. The chain joins TRBV7-9 to TRBJ2-3, with TRBD2 identical over 9 bases. Germline trimming cut 7 bases from V and 2 bases from J; bases unmatched to any gene: 10. Germline V CDR1 and CDR2: SEHNR, FQNEAQ (reference sequence). This CDR3 has 16 residues. The CDR3 spells CASKGGLAGNTDTQYF. The CDR3 bases are TGTGCCAGCAAAGGAGGGCTAGCGGGGAACACAGATACGCAGTATTTT.

In regard to this clonotype: This may be a read error, as it is one base from a much larger clone. The chain employs TRBV5-6 and TRBJ2-3, with D unresolved. V dropped 3 bases and J dropped 3 bases, with 11 bases sitting between them. CDR1 is SGHDT and CDR2 is YYEEEE in the germline V gene. This CDR3 comprises 14 residues. The chain's CDR3 is CASSSGCLTDTQYF. The CDR3 nucleotides read TGTGCCAGCAGCTCCGGGTGTTTGACAGATACGCAGTATTTT.